The T cell receptor beta chain under discussion was sequenced for a study of beta chain features in type 1 diabetes. cDNA synthesis used the whole RNA isolate, giving expressed TCRB sequences. Only in-frame clones appear in the TCRdb table, and some are missing; sequencing was by immunoSEQ multiplex PCR. Of roughly 140,000 clones listed, 6.9% were seen once; the top ten hold under 1.5%. Per germline, CDR1 SSHAT and CDR2 FNYEAQ (reference sequence). This CDR3 has 14 amino acids. On this clone itself: The junction shows a germline mismatch at one end, possibly a read error.

The source material was central memory CD4+ T cells from blood. V is TRBV7-7 and J is TRBJ2-5; TRBD2 is a possible D gene (5 bases). The receptor's source is a woman between 25 and 40 years old in good health. The CDR3 loop reads CASSSSGRQETQYF. The CDR3 coding sequence is TGTGCTAGCAGTTCCTCGGGGAGACAAGAGACCCAGTACTTC.